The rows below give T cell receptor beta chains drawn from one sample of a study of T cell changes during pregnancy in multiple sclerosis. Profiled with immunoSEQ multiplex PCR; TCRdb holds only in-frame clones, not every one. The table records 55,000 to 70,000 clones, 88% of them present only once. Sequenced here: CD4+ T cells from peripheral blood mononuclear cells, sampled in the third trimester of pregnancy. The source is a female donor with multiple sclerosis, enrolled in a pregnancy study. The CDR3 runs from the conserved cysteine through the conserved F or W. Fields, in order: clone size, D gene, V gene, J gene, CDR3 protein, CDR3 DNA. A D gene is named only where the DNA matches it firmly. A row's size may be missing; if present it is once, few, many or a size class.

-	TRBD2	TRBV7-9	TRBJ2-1	CASRRTSGRFGEQFF	TGTGCCAGCAGACGAACTAGCGGGAGATTCGGGGAGCAGTTCTTC
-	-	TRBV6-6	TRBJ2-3	CASRQSRDTPRDTQYF	TGTGCCAGCCGCCAATCCCGGGACACCCCGAGGGATACGCAGTATTTT
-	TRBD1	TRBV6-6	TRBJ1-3	CASSYSPAGGGNTIYF	TGTGCCAGCAGTTACTCCCCGGCAGGGGGAGGAAACACCATATATTTT
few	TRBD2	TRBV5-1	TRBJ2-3	CASSFSPASGGTDTQYF	TGCGCCAGCAGCTTCTCCCCGGCTAGCGGGGGCACAGATACGCAGTATTTT
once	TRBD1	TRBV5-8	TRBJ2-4	CASSFHRGINIQYF	TGTGCCAGCAGCTTCCACAGGGGAATAAACATTCAGTACTTC
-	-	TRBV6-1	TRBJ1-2	CASSEVPLEGSYTF	TGTGCCAGCAGTGAAGTCCCCTTGGAGGGAAGCTACACCTTC
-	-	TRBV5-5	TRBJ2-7	CASGPRYEQYF	TGTGCCAGCGGTCCGAGGTACGAGCAGTACTTC
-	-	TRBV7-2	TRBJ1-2	CASSLVLSRVAYGYTF	TGTGCCAGCAGCTTAGTCTTAAGCAGGGTGGCCTATGGCTACACCTTC
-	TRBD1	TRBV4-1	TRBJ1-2	CASSHDRVSRPRGYTF	TGCGCCAGCAGCCACGACAGGGTATCCAGGCCTAGGGGCTACACCTTC
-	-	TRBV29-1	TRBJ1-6	CSVGQDNNSPLHF	TGCAGCGTTGGACAGGACAATAATTCACCCCTCCACTTT
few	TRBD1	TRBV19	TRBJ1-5	CATRGQNNQPQHF	TGTGCCACCAGGGGACAGAACAATCAGCCCCAGCATTTT
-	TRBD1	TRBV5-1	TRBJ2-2	CASSFGTGGTGELFF	TGCGCCAGCAGCTTTGGGACAGGGGGGACCGGGGAGCTGTTTTTT
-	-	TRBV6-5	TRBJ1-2	CASSPNRRRNIF	TGTGCCAGCAGCCCTAATCGGAGACGGAATATCTTC
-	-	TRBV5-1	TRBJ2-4	CASSLVQGIQYF	TGCGCCAGCAGCTTGGTTCAGGGGATTCAGTACTTC
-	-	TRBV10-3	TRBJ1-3	CAIRPRKSSGNTIYF	TGTGCCATCAGGCCTAGAAAGAGCTCTGGAAACACCATATATTTT
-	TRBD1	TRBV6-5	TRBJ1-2	CASSPSDRAGYTF	TGTGCCAGCAGTCCATCCGACAGGGCTGGCTACACCTTC
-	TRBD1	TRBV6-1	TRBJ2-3	CASSAGQGVDTQYF	TGTGCCAGCAGTGCGGGACAGGGGGTTGATACGCAGTATTTT
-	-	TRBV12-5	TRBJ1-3	CASRATPTSGNTIYF	TGTGCTAGTCGTGCGACTCCTACCTCTGGAAACACCATATATTTT
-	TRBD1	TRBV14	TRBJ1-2	CASSPTSDRGDGYTF	TGTGCCAGCAGCCCAACCTCGGACAGGGGGGATGGCTACACCTTC
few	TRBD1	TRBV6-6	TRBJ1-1	CASSLTGRDEAFF	TGTGCCAGCAGTTTGACAGGGAGAGATGAAGCTTTCTTT
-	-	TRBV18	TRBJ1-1	CASSLSGAGTEAFF	TGTGCCAGCTCTCTTTCAGGGGCGGGCACTGAAGCTTTCTTT
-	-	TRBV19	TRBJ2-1	CASSPRGTFDNEQFF	TGTGCCAGTAGTCCAAGGGGAACCTTCGACAATGAGCAGTTCTTC
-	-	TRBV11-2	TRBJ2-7	CASIEAASSYEQYF	TGTGCCAGCATCGAAGCGGCCTCCTCCTACGAGCAGTACTTC
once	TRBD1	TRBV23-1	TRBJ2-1	CAWKTGYNEQFF	TGCGCCTGGAAGACAGGGTACAATGAGCAGTTCTTC
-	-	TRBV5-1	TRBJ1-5	CASSFFPGQPQHF	TGCGCCAGCAGCTTCTTTCCAGGTCAGCCCCAGCATTTT
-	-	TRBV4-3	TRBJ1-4	CASSHLFRGDKEKLFF	TGCGCCAGCAGCCACTTATTCAGGGGTGACAAGGAAAAACTGTTTTTT
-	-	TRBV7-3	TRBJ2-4	CASSLPAGSKNIQYF	TGTGCCAGCAGCTTACCGGCGGGGAGCAAAAACATTCAGTACTTC
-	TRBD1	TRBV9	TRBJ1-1	CASSVGQGLVGSEAFF	TGTGCCAGCAGCGTCGGACAGGGGCTCGTAGGGTCTGAAGCTTTCTTT
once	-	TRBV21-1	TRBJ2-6	CASSKGRGGAPTGANVLTF	TGTGCCAGCAGCAAAGGGAGAGGGGGCGCCCCTACTGGGGCCAACGTCCTGACTTTC
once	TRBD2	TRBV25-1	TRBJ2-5	CASSELAGDTPLQETQYF	TGTGCCAGCAGTGAATTAGCGGGGGACACCCCGTTGCAAGAGACCCAGTACTTC
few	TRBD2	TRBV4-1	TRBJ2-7	CASSQDGGGTLPRSYEQYF	TGCGCCAGCAGCCAAGACGGCGGGGGGACTCTACCTCGTTCCTACGAGCAGTACTTC
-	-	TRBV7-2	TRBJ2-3	CASSFYGDAQYF	TGTGCCAGCAGCTTTTACGGAGATGCGCAGTATTTT
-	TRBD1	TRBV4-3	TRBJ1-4	CASRTGRYDEKLFF	TGCGCCAGCAGGACAGGGAGGTATGACGAAAAACTGTTTTTT
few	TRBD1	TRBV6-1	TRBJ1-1	CASSAWTGNTEAFF	TGTGCCAGCAGTGCCTGGACAGGGAACACTGAAGCTTTCTTT
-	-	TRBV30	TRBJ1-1	CACRGEWGEVTEAFF	TGTGCCTGCCGGGGGGAATGGGGGGAGGTCACTGAAGCTTTCTTT
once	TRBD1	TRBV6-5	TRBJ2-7	CASSGTDSSYEQYF	TGTGCCAGCAGTGGGACAGACAGCTCCTACGAGCAGTACTTC
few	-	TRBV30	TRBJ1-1	CAWSGSRNTEAFF	TGTGCCTGGAGTGGGAGTAGGAACACTGAAGCTTTCTTT
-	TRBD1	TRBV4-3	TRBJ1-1	CASSPGNRGMNTEAFF	TGCGCCAGCAGCCCCGGGAACAGGGGAATGAACACTGAAGCTTTCTTT
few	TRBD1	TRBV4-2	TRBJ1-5	CASSNRQGDRSGQPQHF	TGTGCCAGCAGCAACCGACAGGGTGATCGGTCGGGTCAGCCCCAGCATTTT
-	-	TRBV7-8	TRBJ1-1	CASSHSGGANTEAFF	TGTGCCAGCAGTCATTCCGGAGGGGCGAACACTGAAGCTTTCTTT
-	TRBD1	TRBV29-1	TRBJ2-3	CSWDRGSDTQYF	TGCAGCTGGGACAGGGGATCAGATACGCAGTATTTT